The T cell receptor beta chain described here comes from a study of shared clonotypes between healthy human individuals. Background on the study: Per donor, three plates held CD4 naive cells, three held CD4 memory, two held CD8 naive and one held CD8 memory.

Study observations and caveats: Tissue TCR repertoires likely differ from these blood-only repertoires.

Concerning this clone itself: Its antigen is currently unknown.

Method: immunoSEQ multiplex PCR; TCRdb's copy keeps in-frame clones and lacks some. Of about 1.5 million clones listed, approximately 98% are singletons. This CDR3 spans 17 amino acids. In germline, CDR1 is SGHRS, CDR2 YFSETQ. The trim removed 4 bases at V and 4 bases at J, leaving 8 bases unmatched. This chain links TRBV5-1 with TRBJ2-1; 13 positions match TRBD2. The sequence was collected from a man aged 30 to 45 in good health. The sample consisted of naive CD4+ T cells sorted from blood. Stated subset: CD45RA+ positively selected. DNA of the CDR3: TGCGCCAGCAGCATGGGACTAGCGGGAACTTCTTACAATGAGCAGTTCTTC. Its protein product is CASSMGLAGTSYNEQFF.